This TCR beta chain was recovered during a study of spatial heterogeneity in lung cancer. At the level of the study: Detection consistently yielded more beta chains than alpha chains.

This clonotype was counted ten times or more. Its antigen is still unknown. Described time point: sample taken at primary tumor resection. From tumor, nontumor lung or frozen PBMC, whole RNA was taken unsorted for sequencing. Patients with untreated early-stage non-small cell lung cancer, numbering some 72, were the donors. The study, taken as a whole, reports: Relative to follow-up, resection was when ubiquitous expanded tumor TCRs appeared more in blood.

TCR cDNA molecules each carried a unique molecular identifier. Using its own MiXCR run on the 5' RACE reads, TCRdb lists one record per CDR3 protein. The profile covers approximately 52,000 distinct CDR3 sequences, with approximately 5% appearing a single time and roughly 10% taken by the ten largest. The sequenced sample was PBMCs, obtained at surgery. The TCR sequence derives from a male donor with early-stage non-small cell lung cancer.

CDR3 nucleotide sequence: TGCGCCAGCAGCCCTCTGACTAGCGGGTTGTCCTACAATGAGCAGTTCTTC. It specifies CASSPLTSGLSYNEQFF. This chain joins TRBV5-1 and TRBJ2-1; 10 positions match TRBD2. CDR1 and CDR2 from the germline V gene are SGHRS and YFSETQ. Trimming removed 4 bases from V and 1 base from J; junction bases left unmatched: 8. The CDR3 has 17 residues.